The 10 T cell receptor beta chains in this list originate from one sample, sequenced in a study of CD8+ T cells in alopecia areata. As the sequencing template, cDNA was produced by extracting RNA and reverse transcribing it. Libraries were prepared by immunoSEQ multiplex PCR; TCRdb keeps only in-frame clonotypes and omits some of them. This table holds more than 90,000 clones, 60% found once. Treatment reported: oral pan-JAK inhibitor, 5-10 mg twice daily. The sample consisted of CD8+ T cells sorted from blood, taken between weeks 55 and 65, from a patient treated with tofacitinib. All receptors derive from a human donor with alopecia areata.

J is TRBJ2-2 and V is TRBV5-4; no reliable D call. Deletions cut 10 bases from V and 4 bases from J, with 11 bases between. Germline CDR1 reads SGHNT; CDR2 reads YYREEE (reference sequence). The CDR3 is 12 residues long. CDR3: CASAAGTGELFF. In nucleotides, the CDR3 is TGTGCCTCTGCAGCCGGCACCGGGGAGCTGTTTTTT.

J is TRBJ2-5 and V is TRBV28; 7 bases are a match to TRBD2. The CDR3 spans 13 residues. Trimming cost V 5 bases and J 3 bases; bases outside gene matches: 3. From germline, CDR1 is MDHEN and CDR2 SYDVKM. The CDR3 is CASSRTRKETQYF. The DNA of the CDR3 is TGTGCCAGCAGTCGGACTAGAAAAGAGACCCAGTACTTC.

This sequence joins TRBV5-1 and TRBJ2-7, with D possibly called TRBD1 or TRBD2 (5 bases each). This CDR3 has 13 amino acids. V was pared by 2 bases and J by 6 bases, with 12 bases between. Germline V gene sequence: CDR1 SGHRS, CDR2 YFSETQ. CDR3: CASSFAGGSEQYF. The CDR3 DNA reads as TGCGCCAGCAGCTTCGCTGGGGGTTCCGAGCAGTACTTC. The full variable domain, in which reference TRBV5-1 and TRBJ2-7 provide the parts outside the CDR3, is KAGVTQTPRYLIKTRGQQVTLSCSPISGHRSVSWYQQTPGQGLQFLFEYFSETQRNKGNFPGRFSGRQFSNSRSEMNVSTLELGDSALYLCASSFAGGSEQYFGPGTRLTVT.

The chain uses TRBV7-9 and TRBJ2-6; D ambiguous. Trimming removed 1 base at V and 2 bases at J, with 6 bases between. CDR1 and CDR2 (germline): SEHNR, FQNEAQ (reference sequence). The CDR3 loop spans 15 amino acids. CDR3 coding DNA: TGTGCCAGCAGCTTAGAAGGGCCTGGGGCCAACGTCCTGACTTTC. Translating gives CASSLEGPGANVLTF.

The table lists this clone with a few counts. The chain combines TRBV2 with TRBJ2-3; 12 bases are a match to TRBD2. This CDR3 has 15 amino acids. V lost 6 bases and J lost 5; bases outside the gene matches: 6. The germline V gene has CDR1 SNHLY and CDR2 FYNNEI. CDR3 in amino acids: CASRRLAGELDTQYF. Here the CDR3 DNA reads TGTGCCAGCAGGCGACTAGCGGGGGAGTTAGATACGCAGTATTTT.

The J gene is TRBJ2-7, the V gene TRBV30; D assignment may be TRBD1 or TRBD2 (6 bases each). The CDR3 sequence is 12 residues long. Germline CDR1 and CDR2: GTSNPN and SVGIG (reference sequence). Trimming pared 8 bases from V and 3 bases from J, leaving 14 bases between. DNA for the CDR3: TGTGCCGCGGGACACCGAGACTACGAGCAGTACTTC. Translation gives CAAGHRDYEQYF.

The CDR3 DNA reads TGTGCCAGCAGCCGTGCCCTTAATGAAAAACTGTTTTTT. Its protein product is CASSRALNEKLFF. V gene TRBV14 combines with J gene TRBJ1-4; no clear D gene. V was shortened by 4 bases and J by 4 bases, with 7 bases between the two germline ends. Germline V gene sequence: CDR1 SGHDN, CDR2 FVKESK. The length of the CDR3 is 13 residues.

V and J are TRBV27 and TRBJ2-5; D gene unclear. Trimming removed 2 bases at V and 2 bases at J, with 6 bases between. CDR1 is MNHEY, CDR2 SMNVEV, per germline (reference sequence). This CDR3 is 13 amino acids long. CDR3 DNA: TGTGCCAGCAGTTTACTGCGACAAGAGACCCAGTACTTC. Protein: CASSLLRQETQYF.

The chain has TRBV6-6 and TRBJ2-5; D not resolved. Germline V gives CDR1 MNHNY, CDR2 SVGAGI (reference sequence). CDR3 size: 13 residues. Trimming took 4 bases from V and 5 from J, leaving 11 bases between them. As DNA, the CDR3 is TGTGCCAGCAGTTTTGAACCTAAGGAGACCCAGTACTTC. Translated, it gives CASSFEPKETQYF.

V usage is TRBV15 and J usage is TRBJ2-7; D is possibly TRBD2 (6 bases). This CDR3 has 14 residues. Germline CDR1 reads LNHNV; CDR2 reads YYDKDF (reference sequence). V was trimmed by 3 bases and J by 0 bases, leaving 9 bases between them. The CDR3 is CATSSGTFSYEQYF. The DNA of the CDR3 is TGTGCCACCAGCAGTGGGACTTTCTCCTACGAGCAGTACTTC. Filled out from reference TRBV15 and TRBJ2-7, the complete variable domain reads DAMVIQNPRYQVTQFGKPVTLSCSQTLNHNVMYWYQQKSSQAPKLLFHYYDKDFNNEADTPDNFQSRRPNTSFCFLDIRSPGLGDTAMYLCATSSGTFSYEQYFGPGTRLTVT.